Presented here are 18 T cell receptor beta chains from one specimen sequenced in a study of T cells in Graves' hyperthyroidism and ophthalmopathy. Template material for amplifying TCR beta CDR3 regions consisted of RNA transcripts. The HTBI primer set was used in a first-round RT-PCR of the TCR CDR3. TCRdb re-derived calls from the multiplex PCR reads in MiXCR, one entry per CDR3 protein. The repertoire includes about 290,000 distinct CDR3 sequences, approximately 15% of them detected once, and roughly 8.2% sits in the top ten. Sequenced sample: blood. Source of these receptors: a woman aged 40 to 50 with Graves' hyperthyroidism.

This clonotype was picked up a small number of times. This chain uses TRBV9 with TRBJ1-1; the match to TRBD1 covers 8 bases. This CDR3 spans 19 amino acids. Germline CDR1 reads SGDLS; CDR2 reads YYNGEE. J was trimmed by 1 base and V by 1 base; bases with no gene match: 15. CDR3 in amino acids: CASSVQGARDSGGNTEAFF. In nucleotides, the CDR3 is TGTGCCAGCAGCGTACAGGGGGCCCGGGACAGTGGGGGGAACACTGAAGCTTTCTTT.

Points on this clonotype: A much bigger clone sits one base away, suggesting this may be a read error. The chain links TRBV2 to TRBJ1-5; TRBD1 matches 7 bases. In germline, CDR1 is SNHLY, CDR2 FYNNEI. V gave up 4 bases and J gave up 4 bases; unmatched junction bases: 4. This CDR3 region has 14 residues. The CDR3 is CASSVQGLNQPQHF. The CDR3 DNA is TGTGCCAGCAGTGTACAGGGGCTGAATCAGCCCCAGCATTTT. The full variable domain, its missing parts supplied by reference TRBV2 and TRBJ1-5, is EPEVTQTPSHQVTQMGQEVILRCVPISNHLYFYWYRQILGQKVEFLVSFYNNEISEKSEIFDDQFSVERPDGSNFTLKIRSTKLEDSAMYFCASSVQGLNQPQHFGDGTRLSIL.

This chain links TRBV9 with TRBJ2-5; 9 positions match TRBD2. Germline values: CDR1 SGDLS, CDR2 YYNGEE. V lost 0 bases to trimming and J lost 5 bases; unmatched junction nucleotides: 5. The CDR3 covers 15 residues. For the CDR3, the DNA is TGTGCCAGCAGCGTAGGCGGGAGGGCCGACGAGACCCAGTACTTC. Translated, it gives CASSVGGRADETQYF.

This clonotype was observed a handful of times. This may be a read error: a much more frequent sequence differs by one nucleotide. This chain uses TRBV4-2 with TRBJ1-2; the D gene is possibly TRBD1 (6 bases). CDR1 is LGHNA, CDR2 YNFKEQ, per germline. CDR3 length equals 14 residues. The V and J ends lost 0 bases and 1 base respectively, with 6 bases between them. DNA of the CDR3: TGTGCCAGCAGCCAAGAGGACAGTAACTATGGCTACACCTTC. Translation gives CASSQEDSNYGYTF.

The rearrangement links TRBV2 to TRBJ2-3; no clear D gene. There are 15 residues in the CDR3. Looked up from germline, CDR1 is SNHLY and CDR2 is FYNNEI. Trimming removed 6 bases from V and 3 bases from J, with 16 bases in between. DNA of the CDR3: TGTGCCAGCAGCCTCCCCCCTCCCCTTACAGATACGCAGTATTTT. Translated, it gives CASSLPPPLTDTQYF.

This rearrangement joins TRBV4-1 to TRBJ2-2, with 11 positions matching TRBD2. The length of the CDR3 is 16 residues. V gave up 2 bases and J gave up 5 bases; unmatched junction bases: 4. Germline V gene sequence: CDR1 MGHRA, CDR2 YSYEKL. In nucleotides, the CDR3 is TGCGCCAGCAGCCAACGACTAGCGGGATGGACCGGGGAGCTGTTTTTT. Its translation: CASSQRLAGWTGELFF.

This clonotype was seen many times. The rearrangement links TRBV2 to TRBJ2-2; D unclear. The CDR3 consists of 11 residues. Germline CDR1 reads SNHLY; CDR2 reads FYNNEI. V lost 7 bases, J lost 7 bases, and 7 bases lay in between. The CDR3 protein is CASKKGGELFF. DNA of the CDR3: TGTGCCAGCAAGAAGGGCGGGGAGCTGTTTTTT. Variable domain in full (rest from reference TRBV2 and TRBJ2-2): EPEVTQTPSHQVTQMGQEVILRCVPISNHLYFYWYRQILGQKVEFLVSFYNNEISEKSEIFDDQFSVERPDGSNFTLKIRSTKLEDSAMYFCASKKGGELFFGEGSRLTVL.

The V call is TRBV20-1, the J call TRBJ1-5; 7 positions match TRBD1. Germline CDR1 DFQATT, CDR2 SNEGSKA (reference sequence). The CDR3 has 15 amino acids. V shed 4 bases and J 0 bases; nucleotides not matched to a gene: 6. The CDR3 loop is CSAMDRTDSNQPQHF. The CDR3 region has the DNA TGCAGTGCTATGGACAGGACAGATAGCAATCAGCCCCAGCATTTT.

This clonotype has at least ten counts. The chain recombines TRBV5-1 with TRBJ2-1; no clear D. Trimming removed 0 bases at V and 8 bases at J, with 12 bases between. The length of the CDR3 is 14 residues. Germline V gives CDR1 SGHRS, CDR2 YFSETQ. The CDR3 sequence: CASSLGFLPDEQFF. The CDR3 nucleotides are TGCGCCAGCAGCTTGGGCTTCTTGCCCGATGAGCAGTTCTTC.

This clonotype was found many times. This sequence joins TRBV30 and TRBJ2-2; TRBD2 matches at 7 bases. V was pared by 5 bases and J by 7 bases, with 4 bases of the junction left unmatched. The germline V gene has CDR1 GTSNPN and CDR2 SVGIG (reference sequence). The CDR3 contains 12 residues. Here the CDR3 reads CAWGSGIGELFF. In DNA form, the CDR3 reads TGTGCCTGGGGGAGCGGGATCGGGGAGCTGTTTTTT.

This clonotype was recorded at least ten times. V usage is TRBV7-2 and J usage is TRBJ1-5, with D unresolved. V lost 1 base, J lost 0 bases, and 10 bases lay in between. This CDR3 region has 16 residues. CDR1 is SGHTA and CDR2 is FQGNSA in the germline V gene. CDR3: CASSLVGGISNQPQHF. The CDR3 nucleotides are TGTGCCAGCAGCTTAGTTGGCGGGATTAGCAATCAGCCCCAGCATTTT.

This chain connects TRBV11-3 to TRBJ2-1; 9 nucleotides agree with TRBD1. The CDR3 is 16 residues long. CDR1 is SGHNT, CDR2 YENEEA, per germline. V shed 0 bases, J shed 5 bases, and the junction held 5 bases outside the gene matches. CDR3 sequence (DNA): TGTGCCAGCAGCTTAGATCTCCGACAGGGGGACAATGAGCAGTTCTTC. Translated: CASSLDLRQGDNEQFF.

This clonotype was counted ten times or more. The V call is TRBV7-8, the J call TRBJ2-1; TRBD2 agrees at 11 bases. V lost 4 bases and J lost 6; bases outside the gene matches: 5. The CDR3 totals 15 residues. CDR1 is SGHVS, CDR2 FQNEAQ, per germline. The CDR3 nucleotides read TGTGCCAGCAGCTCACGACTAGCGGGAAGCAATGAGCAGTTCTTC. It yields the protein CASSSRLAGSNEQFF.

In this sample, this clonotype turned up many times. The chain employs TRBV7-6 and TRBJ2-3, with TRBD1 as a possible D gene (6 bases). The CDR3 is made up of 15 amino acids. V lost 3 bases to trimming and J lost 0 bases, with 10 bases between them. Germline V gene lookup returns CDR1 SGHVS and CDR2 FNYEAQ. Here the CDR3 DNA reads TGTGCCAGCAGCTTCCCAGGGGCTAGCACAGATACGCAGTATTTT. Protein: CASSFPGASTDTQYF.

This clonotype has just a few counts. The DNA for the CDR3 is TGTGCCAGCAGCGCCGGGACAGGGGCCGGGGAGCTGTTTTTT. Translation gives CASSAGTGAGELFF. The chain employs TRBV7-6 and TRBJ2-2; 10 nucleotides agree with TRBD1. CDR1 SGHVS and CDR2 FNYEAQ come from the germline V gene. V trimming: 5 bases; J trimming: 6 bases; junction bases outside the gene matches: 3. The CDR3 has 14 residues.

This clonotype has ten or more counts. V is TRBV20-1 and J is TRBJ1-1, with 8 bases lining up with TRBD1. CDR3 length: 13 amino acids. Germline-derived CDR1 and CDR2 are DFQATT and SNEGSKA (reference sequence). The J segment lost 4 bases and the V segment lost 4 bases, leaving 5 bases of the junction unmatched. CDR3 sequence reads: CSATWGTGTEAFF. CDR3 DNA sequence: TGCAGTGCTACGTGGGGGACAGGCACTGAAGCTTTCTTT.

A remark on this clonotype: A read error may be the cause here, since a much bigger clone is one base away. The CDR3 DNA reads as TGTGCCAGCAGCTTAGGGAGAGTGGGCCACAGCTCCTACAATGAGCAGTACTTC. Its protein is CASSLGRVGHSSYNEQYF. The rearrangement uses TRBV7-9 and TRBJ2-1; D remains unclear. The end of the DNA aligns better with TRBJ2-7, so the J call may be wrong. Germline loops: CDR1 SEHNR, CDR2 FQNEAQ (reference sequence). This CDR3 comprises 18 residues.

This clonotype was recorded at least ten times. The chain uses TRBV12-3 or TRBV12-4 and TRBJ1-1, with a possible D match to TRBD1 (5 bases). The length of the CDR3 is 13 residues. V was cut by 3 bases and J by 7 bases, with 12 bases left in between. CDR3: CASSLSGQLEAFF. The CDR3 nucleotides are TGTGCCAGCAGTTTGTCAGGACAACTTGAAGCTTTCTTT.